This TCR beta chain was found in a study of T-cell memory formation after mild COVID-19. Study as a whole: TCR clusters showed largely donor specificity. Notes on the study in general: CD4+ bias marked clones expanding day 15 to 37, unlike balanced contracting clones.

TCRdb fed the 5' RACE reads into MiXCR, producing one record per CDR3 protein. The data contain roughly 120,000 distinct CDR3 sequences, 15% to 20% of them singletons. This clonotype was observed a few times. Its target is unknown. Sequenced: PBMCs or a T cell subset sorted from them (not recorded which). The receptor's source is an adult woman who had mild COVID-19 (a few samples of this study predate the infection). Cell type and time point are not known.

CDR3 sequence reads: CASSIWTGGSTNEKLFF. DNA for the CDR3: TGTGCCAGCAGCATCTGGACAGGGGGGTCAACTAATGAAAAACTGTTTTTT. The chain couples TRBV7-6 to TRBJ1-4; 10 positions agree with TRBD1. Germline V gives CDR1 SGHVS, CDR2 FNYEAQ. This CDR3 spans 17 amino acids. V was pared by 5 bases and J by 0 bases, with 6 bases of the junction left unmatched.